The 15 T cell receptor beta chains below come from one sample, sequenced in a study of T-cell reconstitution after alpha-beta-depleted transplantation in children (TCRdb year 2016). The library was built by means of PCR. TCRdb names Illumina HiSeq 2500 as the instrument used. To normalize quantification of the TCRbeta repertoire, the TCR libraries were built with molecular barcoding that relied on unique molecular identifiers. TCRdb took the public reads, trimmed them with fastp at Q25, ran MiXCR for clone calling and kept in-frame beta chains. Rows with one shared CDR3 protein collapse into an entry with the most common genes and DNA. The table for this sample lists roughly 200,000 distinct CDR3 sequences; 13% to 15% of them were counted only once. Of the sample, over 10% falls within the top ten clones. Sequenced here: PBMCs from the stem cell graft donor, sampled from the stem cell graft. The receptors were sampled from a human donor who donated a stem cell graft to a child with acute lymphoblastic leukemia.

About this clonotype itself: A much more abundant neighbour one base away suggests this may be a read error. V gene TRBV5-4 combines with J gene TRBJ2-5; D may be TRBD2 (5 bases). The CDR3 runs to 17 residues. Per the germline V gene, CDR1 is SGHNT and CDR2 is YYREEE (reference sequence). The V end lost 4 bases, the J end lost 3 bases, and 22 bases lay between the germline ends. CDR3 amino acids: CASSLKRTNPLEETQYF. The CDR3 DNA sequence: TGTGCCAGCAGCCTCAAGCGGACGAACCCCCTCGAAGAGACCCAGTACTTC.

V and J are TRBV7-9 and TRBJ2-7; D perhaps matches TRBD2 (6 bases). Trimming left V 3 bases short and J 6 bases short, with 18 bases between. The CDR3 is 15 amino acids. Germline V gene lookup returns CDR1 SEHNR and CDR2 FQNEAQ (reference sequence). CDR3 residues: CASSLRSGPRPEQYF. The CDR3 DNA reads TGTGCCAGCAGCTTGCGAAGCGGGCCCCGACCCGAGCAGTACTTC.

In this sample, this clonotype turned up many times. This chain uses TRBV12-3 or TRBV12-4 with TRBJ1-1, with TRBD1 as a possible D gene (5 bases). This CDR3 comprises 15 residues. V was shortened by 3 bases and J by 2 bases, with 13 bases between the two germline ends. CDR3 residues: CASSFSGGPNTEAFF. The CDR3 DNA follows: TGTGCCAGCAGTTTTTCGGGGGGTCCCAACACTGAAGCTTTCTTT.

There are many counts of this clonotype. The chain links TRBV3-1 to TRBJ2-2; D gene uncertain. Trimming left V 2 bases short and J 3 bases short, with 1 base between. The CDR3 extends over 12 amino acids. Germline CDR1 is LGHDT and CDR2 is YNNKEL (reference sequence). The CDR3 DNA follows: TGTGCCAGCAGCCAATACACCGGGGAGCTGTTTTTT. Protein: CASSQYTGELFF.

This clonotype was seen a few times. The V call is TRBV14, the J call TRBJ1-4; a weak D match, TRBD1 (6 bases). CDR3 length equals 15 residues. The germline V and J ends were trimmed by 3 bases and 7 bases, with 15 bases remaining between them. Germline lookup yields CDR1 SGHDN and CDR2 FVKESK. The CDR3 here is CASSQERRGSEKLFF. CDR3 in DNA: TGTGCCAGCAGCCAGGAACGAAGGGGGAGTGAAAAACTGTTTTTT.

The chain recombines TRBV5-1 with TRBJ2-1, with TRBD1 matching over 8 bases. This CDR3 has 14 amino acids. Trimming took 4 bases from V and 9 from J; bases not matched to a gene: 9. Germline CDR1 SGHRS, CDR2 YFSETQ. The CDR3 coding sequence is TGCGCCAGCAGCCCCGGACAGGGAACGACTGAGCAGTTCTTC. Its translation: CASSPGQGTTEQFF.

This clonotype appeared a few times. This sequence joins TRBV20-1 and TRBJ2-4, with D possibly being TRBD2 (5 bases). The length of the CDR3 is 15 residues. Germline V gene data show CDR1 as DFQATT and CDR2 as SNEGSKA (reference sequence). V shed 4 bases and J shed 8 bases, with 21 bases lying between them. CDR3 protein: CSATPFITGFHIQYF. The DNA for the CDR3 is TGCAGTGCTACCCCCTTTATAACGGGATTCCACATTCAGTACTTC.

This clonotype has at least ten counts. The chain has TRBV28 and TRBJ2-7; TRBD1 aligns across 7 bases. Germline V gene sequence: CDR1 MDHEN, CDR2 SYDVKM. This CDR3 has 13 residues. Trimming removed 8 bases from V and 6 bases from J; junction bases left unmatched: 10. In nucleotides, the CDR3 is TGTGCCAGCGAGGGGGCATTTACGGGCGAGCAGTACTTC. Amino acid sequence: CASEGAFTGEQYF.

The chain couples TRBV11-1 to TRBJ2-5, with TRBD1 as a possible D gene (6 bases). V lost 6 bases and J lost 1, with 27 bases in between. Germline V CDR1 and CDR2: SGHAT, FQDESV (reference sequence). The CDR3 is 19 residues long. The CDR3 region is CASRTTLTQGVKLQETQYF. CDR3 in DNA: TGTGCCAGCAGGACCACGCTGACACAGGGAGTTAAACTCCAAGAGACCCAGTACTTC.

This clonotype was counted ten times or more. In DNA form, the CDR3 reads TGCGCCAGCAGCATGACAGGGGGCCGGCAGCCCCAGCATTTT. The encoded protein is CASSMTGGRQPQHF. The chain is built from TRBV10-2 and TRBJ1-5; TRBD1 agrees at 10 bases. Germline V lookup: CDR1 WSHSY, CDR2 SAAADI. This CDR3 contains 14 residues. J lost 7 bases, V lost 6 bases, and 6 bases had no gene match.

This clonotype was counted a few times. This chain links TRBV5-1 with TRBJ1-2, with 9 bases identical to TRBD1. The CDR3 has 14 residues. V gave up 3 bases and J gave up 7 bases; unmatched junction bases: 7. From germline, CDR1 is SGHRS and CDR2 YFSETQ. The CDR3 DNA reads TGCGCCAGCAGCTGGGGACAGGGTGAGGGTGGCTACACCTTC. It translates to CASSWGQGEGGYTF.

The rearrangement links TRBV24-1 to TRBJ2-7; 7 bases match TRBD1. The CDR3 sequence is 13 residues long. The V segment lost 5 bases and the J segment 0 bases; nucleotides outside the gene matches: 0. CDR1 is KGHDR, CDR2 SFDVKD, per germline. Here the CDR3 DNA reads TGTGCCACCAGTGCAGGGGGCTCCTACGAGCAGTACTTC. Translated, it gives CATSAGGSYEQYF.

The table lists this clonotype with many counts. J is TRBJ2-7 and V is TRBV5-4; 10 bases agree with TRBD2. The CDR3 has 15 residues. The germline V gene encodes CDR1 SGHNT and CDR2 YYREEE (reference sequence). V shed 4 bases and J 3 bases; nucleotides not matched to a gene: 7. This CDR3 reads CASSPGGLAIYEQYF. CDR3 nucleotides: TGTGCCAGCAGCCCCGGGGGACTAGCGATCTACGAGCAGTACTTC. The full variable domain, completed using reference TRBV5-4 and TRBJ2-7, is ETGVTQSPTHLIKTRGQQVTLRCSSQSGHNTVSWYQQALGQGPQFIFQYYREEENGRGNFPPRFSGLQFPNYSSELNVNALELDDSALYLCASSPGGLAIYEQYFGPGTRLTVT.

Ten or more counts support this clonotype. V and J are TRBV5-1 and TRBJ2-7; D is undetermined. The CDR3 extends over 15 amino acids. V lost 0 bases, J lost 2 bases, and 12 bases lay in between. CDR1 is SGHRS, CDR2 YFSETQ, per germline. In DNA form, the CDR3 reads TGCGCCAGCAGCTTGGTTGTGACAAGTGCCTACGAGCAGTACTTC. Its translation: CASSLVVTSAYEQYF.

This clonotype was seen ten or more times. CDR3 DNA: TGTGCCAGCAGTGAACATCCCTCTGGCACCGGGGAGCTGTTTTTT. Translated, it gives CASSEHPSGTGELFF. The chain links TRBV6-1 to TRBJ2-2, with D hard to call. Germline values: CDR1 MNHNS, CDR2 SASEGT. The CDR3 contains 15 residues. V lost 2 bases, J lost 4 bases, and 11 bases lay in between.